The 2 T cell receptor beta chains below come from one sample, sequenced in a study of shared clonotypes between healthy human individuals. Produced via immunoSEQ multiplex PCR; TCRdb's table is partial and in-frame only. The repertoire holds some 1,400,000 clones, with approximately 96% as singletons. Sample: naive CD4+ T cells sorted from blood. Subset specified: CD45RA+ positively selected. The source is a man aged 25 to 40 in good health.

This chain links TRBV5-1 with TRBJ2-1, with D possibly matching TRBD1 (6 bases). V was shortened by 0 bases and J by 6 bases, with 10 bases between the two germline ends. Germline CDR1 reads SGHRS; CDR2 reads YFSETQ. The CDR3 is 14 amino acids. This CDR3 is CASSLGGPGNEQFF. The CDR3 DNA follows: TGCGCCAGCAGCTTGGGGGGGCCTGGCAATGAGCAGTTCTTC.

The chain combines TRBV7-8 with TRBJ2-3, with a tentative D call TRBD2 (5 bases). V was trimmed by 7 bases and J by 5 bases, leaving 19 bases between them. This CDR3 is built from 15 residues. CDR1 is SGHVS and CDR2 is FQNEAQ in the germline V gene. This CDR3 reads CASTPRAGWGDTQYF. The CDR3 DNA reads TGTGCCAGCACCCCCCGCGCGGGCTGGGGAGATACGCAGTATTTT.